This T cell receptor (beta chain) is drawn from a study of CD8 T cells in Susac syndrome. Trimming took 6 bases from V and 3 from J; bases not matched to a gene: 11. This CDR3 comprises 15 residues. Germline V gene sequence: CDR1 SQVTM, CDR2 ANQGSEA. This clonotype was detected only once. When the RNA was reverse transcribed, random hexamers were used with an input of about 0.5 to 1 ug. MiXCR was run by TCRdb on the immunoSEQ multiplex PCR reads, yielding one entry per CDR3 protein. The sample shows about 240,000 distinct CDR3 sequences, almost 97% of them seen only once. Sequenced sample: CD4+ T cells from PBMCs. The sequence was collected from a human donor with Susac syndrome. The chain couples TRBV29-1 to TRBJ1-5, with TRBD1 matching over 7 bases. The CDR3 coding sequence is TGCAGCGTACCGACAGGGACCCATTACAATCAGCCCCAGCATTTT. Its translation: CSVPTGTHYNQPQHF. The full variable domain, completed using reference TRBV29-1 and TRBJ1-5, is SAVISQKPSRDICQRGTSLTIQCQVDSQVTMMFWYRQQPGQSLTLIATANQGSEATYESGFVIDKFPISRPNLTFSTLTVSNMSPEDSSIYLCSVPTGTHYNQPQHFGDGTRLSIL.